The text below deals with one T cell receptor beta chain. What it binds is unknown. Germline V gene sequence: CDR1 SGHVS, CDR2 FNYEAQ. The CDR3 length is 15 residues. The germline V and J ends were trimmed by 1 base and 2 bases, with 9 bases remaining between them. This record comes from a study of neurological immune-mediated disorders. Study-level points and caveats: Because no CDR3 amino acid sequences were shared across subjects by expanded clones, private repertoires were suggested in all groups.

TCRdb re-called the 5' RACE reads with MiXCR, one entry per CDR3 protein. Of 45,000 to 60,000 distinct CDR3 sequences in the sample, 9.5% to 15% were seen once. Time point noted: longitudinal time-point 3. Unsorted libraries used 2 million PBMCs kept at -80 degrees C. This sequence was found in a male donor with HTLV-1-associated myelopathy (HAM/TSP). V and J are TRBV7-6 and TRBJ1-5; unclear D gene. Sequenced: PBMCs. In DNA, the CDR3 is TGTGCCAGCAGCTTAGGATGGGGAGGCAATCAGCCCCAGCATTTT. Its protein is CASSLGWGGNQPQHF. Looking up the rest from reference TRBV7-6 and TRBJ1-5 gives the full variable domain: GAGVSQSPRYKVTKRGQDVALRCDPISGHVSLYWYRQALGQGPEFLTYFNYEAQQDKSGLPNDRFSAERPEGSISTLTIQRTEQRDSAMYRCASSLGWGGNQPQHFGDGTRLSIL.